What follows are 8 T cell receptor beta chains derived from one specimen sequenced in a study of T cell repertoires in cytomegalovirus infection. TCRdb reanalysed the reads using MiXCR and keeps one entry per CDR3 protein. This sample has around 550,000 distinct CDR3 sequences, with less than 30% found just once. The material sequenced was PBMCs. The receptor source for this set is a human donor in good health (CMV status not recorded). Some clones in this sample may be carry-over from other donors' samples.

The V gene is TRBV7-9, the J gene TRBJ2-1; either TRBD1 or TRBD2 may fit D (5 bases each). Between the trimmed V and J ends, which lost 4 bases and 1 base, there was a span of 20 bases. This CDR3 is built from 18 residues. Germline V gives CDR1 SEHNR, CDR2 FQNEAQ (reference sequence). The CDR3, as DNA: TGTGCCAGCAGCTCGTGGGCAGCTAGTGAGGGGTCCTACAATGAGCAGTTCTTC. Translation: CASSSWAASEGSYNEQFF.

The rearrangement links TRBV5-5 to TRBJ1-5; D might be TRBD1 (5 bases). This CDR3 spans 16 amino acids. V was clipped by 2 bases and J by 6 bases, with 18 bases between them. Germline values: CDR1 SGHKS, CDR2 YYEKEE (reference sequence). In DNA form, the CDR3 reads TGTGCCAGCAGCTTATTCGGGCAGGGAAGGGCTCAGCCCCAGCATTTT. Its translation is CASSLFGQGRAQPQHF.

The sample holds a few counts of this clonotype. The V call is TRBV6-1, the J call TRBJ1-5, with TRBD1 matching 8 bases. Per the germline V gene, CDR1 is MNHNS and CDR2 is SASEGT. The V and J ends lost 5 bases and 3 bases, in that order; junction bases with no gene match: 9. The CDR3 spans 16 residues. The CDR3 region is CASSTGQGVNNQPQHF. DNA for the CDR3: TGTGCCAGCAGTACCGGACAGGGTGTAAACAATCAGCCCCAGCATTTT.

The sample holds one count of this clonotype. The rearrangement links TRBV19 to TRBJ2-1, with 9 bases lining up with TRBD2. V lost 3 bases and J lost 1; bases outside the gene matches: 4. Per germline, CDR1 LNHDA and CDR2 SQIVND (reference sequence). The CDR3 sequence is 16 residues long. Written as DNA, the CDR3 is TGTGCCAGTAGTATTAGCGGGAGTTATTCCTACAATGAGCAGTTCTTC. Amino acid sequence: CASSISGSYSYNEQFF.

Many counts were recorded for this clonotype. The rearrangement joins TRBV12-3 or TRBV12-4 to TRBJ1-1; D ambiguous. CDR3 length equals 14 residues. Trimming stripped 6 bases from V and 0 bases from J, with 11 bases between. The CDR3 bases are TGTGCCAGCAGCTGGACGGATTTGAACACTGAAGCTTTCTTT. It is translated as CASSWTDLNTEAFF.

This clonotype came up a few times. This chain connects TRBV11-2 to TRBJ1-5, with D uncertain. In germline, CDR1 is SGHAT, CDR2 FQNNGV. Trimming took off 0 bases at V and 4 bases at J, with 10 bases between the two ends. The CDR3 has 15 amino acids. The CDR3: CASSLEAGFNQPQHF. In nucleotides, the CDR3 is TGTGCCAGCAGCTTAGAGGCTGGGTTTAATCAGCCCCAGCATTTT.

The table lists this clonotype with a few counts. V gene TRBV25-1 combines with J gene TRBJ1-6; maybe TRBD1 (5 bases). Germline V gene sequence: CDR1 MGHDK, CDR2 SYGVNS. This CDR3 has 13 amino acids. V was trimmed by 11 bases and J by 9 bases, leaving 17 bases between them. This CDR3 is CASSGLRGSPLHF. CDR3 coding DNA: TGTGCCTCATCTGGACTGAGGGGTTCACCCCTCCACTTT.

J is TRBJ2-5 and V is TRBV4-3; D might be TRBD1 or TRBD2, each matching 5 bases. V lost 4 bases, J lost 4 bases, and 13 bases lay in between. CDR1 is LGHNA, CDR2 YSLEER, per germline. This CDR3 is 14 amino acids long. CDR3 sequence reads: CASSPPGRRETQYF. The DNA for the CDR3 is TGCGCCAGCAGCCCTCCGGGACGCCGAGAGACCCAGTACTTC.